The present T cell receptor (beta chain) was sequenced within a study of blood T cell repertoires in COVID-19. This clone occurred a few times. CDR1 SGHNT and CDR2 YENEEA come from the germline V gene. This CDR3 has 14 residues. V lost 1 base to trimming and J lost 0 bases, with 7 bases between them. Authors' analysis steps: Estimation of nucleated cell counts relied on the amplification of reference gene primers. The repertoire was sequenced with immunoSEQ multiplex PCR; TCRdb's copy has only in-frame clones and lacks some. V and J calls and clone size follow that table, whereas D and trimming were derived from the DNA. The table includes roughly 90,000 clones, about 88% detected once.

The sequence came from a man in his forties with acute or convalescent COVID-19. V is TRBV11-3 and J is TRBJ2-7; D call uncertain. The sample comprised peripheral blood. Written as DNA, the CDR3 is TGTGCCAGCAGCTTAGGGGCCAGCTCCTACGAGCAGTACTTC. It codes for CASSLGASSYEQYF.